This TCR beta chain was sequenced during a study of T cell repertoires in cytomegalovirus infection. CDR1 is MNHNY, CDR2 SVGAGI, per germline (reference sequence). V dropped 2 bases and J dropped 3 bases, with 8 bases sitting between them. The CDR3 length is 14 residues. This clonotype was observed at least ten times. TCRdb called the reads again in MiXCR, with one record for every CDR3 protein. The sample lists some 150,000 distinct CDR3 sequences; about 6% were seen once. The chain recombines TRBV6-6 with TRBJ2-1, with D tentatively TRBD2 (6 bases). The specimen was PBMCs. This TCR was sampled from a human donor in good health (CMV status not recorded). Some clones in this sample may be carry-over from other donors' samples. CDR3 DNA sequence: TGTGCCAGCAGTTACGGGGAGGACTACAATGAGCAGTTCTTC. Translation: CASSYGEDYNEQFF.